This paragraph reports one T cell receptor beta chain. Its cognate antigen has yet to be identified. Base quality data are lacking; no much larger clone is found one base away. Patients underwent resection in Japan or China between about 2013 and 2018. Two lung cancer pathologists independently reviewed H&E slides to confirm the histologic diagnosis of every case. Macro-dissection after pathologic assessment enriched premalignant or tumor cells for nucleic acid extraction. The AllPrep DNA/RNA FFPE Kit was used to isolate DNA from FFPE tissue. Relative to germline, V is missing 5 bases and J is missing 3 bases, with 3 bases of the junction outside any gene match. CDR1 and CDR2 were assigned from the germline V gene as KGHSH and LQKENI. From the cysteine up to the phenylalanine, the CDR3 has a length of 14 residues. Only CDR3 DNA remains: 42 bases, in frame from the first base. The entry originates in a study of immune evolution from preneoplasia to lung adenocarcinoma (dated by TCRdb to 2020 to 2022). In the study overall: HLA loss of heterozygosity was seen in about 7%, 15% and 30% of AIS, MIA and ADC lesions, and in no AAH lesions. Resected precursor lesions (AAH, AIS, MIA) and invasive adenocarcinomas were compared with paired morphologically normal lung tissue. The overall cohort comprised 53 patients with pulmonary nodules who underwent surgical resection. POLYSOLVER was used to infer Class I HLA alleles from exome data, and LOHHLA was used to detect allele-specific HLA loss. TCR sequencing data came from over 40 patients. The immune data were combined with whole exome sequencing and methylation data from the same cohort of nodules. According to the study, some 97 samples were used for TCR sequencing. The sample size depended on which specimens were available, not on a prior power calculation. The study used immune gene expression, TCR sequencing and multiplex immunofluorescence to profile the immune contexture of lung adenocarcinoma precursors and invasive adenocarcinoma.

Points the paper makes about the study in general: Clonality was highest in normal lung, while later-stage lesions appeared to show lower clonality but higher T cell density and diversity. The findings were based on association rather than direct causation, and larger cohorts with long-term follow-up and longitudinal biopsies were deemed needed. Normal lung had the highest top T cell clone frequencies, and these frequencies appeared to fall progressively from AAH through AIS, MIA and invasive adenocarcinoma. T cell clonality was highest in KRAS-mutant nodules compared with EGFR-mutant or double wild-type lesions. Because all patients were from Japan and China, applicability to Western populations was uncertain.

TCR beta CDR3 regions were sequenced from DNA using the immunoSEQ hsTCRbeta Kit. The published analysis was carried out like this. TCR sequencing data were analysed with the ImmunoSEQ Analyzer. T cell clonality was calculated on productive rearrangements as 1 minus Pielou's evenness. The inverse Simpson index, applied to productive templates, was used to measure T cell diversity. T cell density was expressed as TCR beta template counts normalized to usable DNA, with usable DNA estimated by amplifying and sequencing housekeeping genes. TCR metrics were compared across histologic stages using two-sided Kruskal-Wallis tests. The immuneACCESS repertoire file appears here via TCRdb, limited to in-frame rearrangements. These files lack a portion of the clones; in checked studies, under half of the deficit traces to unresolved V genes, and the cause of the others is not known. For V, J and clone size, that table is used; D and trimming come from the DNA. Across this sample there are 9,000 to 10,000 clones, with approximately 80% seen only once. The ten largest account for about 5% of the sample.

What was sequenced was FFPE minimally invasive lung adenocarcinoma tissue. The cell subset or site label of this sample denotes: micro-invasive lung adenocarcinoma (MIA). This receptor was taken from a person aged 70 to 85 with lung adenocarcinoma. Some clones in this sample may be carry-over from other donors' samples. This chain is built from TRBV18 and TRBJ2-2, with TRBD2 matching 7 junction bases. The encoded CDR3 is CASSTGGDTGELFF. The bases are TGTGCCAGCTCAACGGGAGGAGACACCGGGGAGCTGTTTTTT.